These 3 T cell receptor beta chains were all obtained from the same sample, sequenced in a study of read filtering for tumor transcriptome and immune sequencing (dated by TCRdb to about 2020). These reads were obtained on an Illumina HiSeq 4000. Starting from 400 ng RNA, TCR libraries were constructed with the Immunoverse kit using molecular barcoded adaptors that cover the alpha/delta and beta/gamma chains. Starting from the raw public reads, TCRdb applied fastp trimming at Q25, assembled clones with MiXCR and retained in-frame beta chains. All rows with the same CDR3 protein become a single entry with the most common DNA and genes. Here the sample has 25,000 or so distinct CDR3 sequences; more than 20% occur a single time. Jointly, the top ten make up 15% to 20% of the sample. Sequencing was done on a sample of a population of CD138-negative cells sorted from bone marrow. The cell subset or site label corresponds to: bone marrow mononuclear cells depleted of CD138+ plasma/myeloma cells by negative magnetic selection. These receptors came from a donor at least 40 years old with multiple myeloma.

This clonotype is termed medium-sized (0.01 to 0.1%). This chain's CDR3 is CSARGLAGEVKQYF. For the CDR3, the DNA is TGCAGTGCTAGAGGCCTAGCGGGAGAAGTGAAGCAGTACTTC. The rearrangement uses TRBV20-1 and TRBJ1-1, with 10 nucleotides matching TRBD2. The end of the DNA aligns better with TRBJ2-7, so the J call may be wrong. The CDR3 is 14 amino acids. Germline loops: CDR1 DFQATT, CDR2 SNEGSKA (reference sequence).

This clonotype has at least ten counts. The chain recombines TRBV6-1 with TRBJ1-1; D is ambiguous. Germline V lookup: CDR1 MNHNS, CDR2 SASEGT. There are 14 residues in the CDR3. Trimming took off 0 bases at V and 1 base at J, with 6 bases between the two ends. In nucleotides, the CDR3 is TGTGCCAGCAGTGAAGCCGGCTGGAACACTGAAGCTTTCTTT. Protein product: CASSEAGWNTEAFF.

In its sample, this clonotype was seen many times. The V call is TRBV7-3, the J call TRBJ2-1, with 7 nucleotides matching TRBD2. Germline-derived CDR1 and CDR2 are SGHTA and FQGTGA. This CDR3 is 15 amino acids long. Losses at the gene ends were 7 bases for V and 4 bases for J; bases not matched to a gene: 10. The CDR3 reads CASTLRASGYNEQFF. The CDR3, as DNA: TGTGCCAGCACCCTCAGGGCTAGCGGATACAATGAGCAGTTCTTC.